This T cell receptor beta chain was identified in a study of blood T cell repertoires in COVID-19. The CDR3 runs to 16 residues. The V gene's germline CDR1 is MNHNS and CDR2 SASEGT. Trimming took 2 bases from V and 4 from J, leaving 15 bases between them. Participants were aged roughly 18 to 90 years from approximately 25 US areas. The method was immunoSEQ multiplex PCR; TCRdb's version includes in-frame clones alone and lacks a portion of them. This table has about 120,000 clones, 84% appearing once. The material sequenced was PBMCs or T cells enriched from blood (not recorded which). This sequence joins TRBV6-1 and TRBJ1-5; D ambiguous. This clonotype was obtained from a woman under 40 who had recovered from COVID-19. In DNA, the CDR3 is TGTGCCAGCAGTGAAAACCTGATGAGGGCAAATCAGCCCCAGCATTTT. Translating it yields CASSENLMRANQPQHF.